A selection of T cell receptor beta chains follows, all from one sample in a study of OX40 agonist ivuxolimab in advanced cancers. Sequenced by immunoSEQ multiplex PCR; TCRdb stores in-frame clones only, minus some. The sample consists of approximately 65,000 clones, 65% to 85% of them appearing once. The sample here was CD4+ or CD8+ T cells sorted from blood, taken in a trial of the OX40 agonist ivuxolimab. These receptors came from an adult with an advanced solid tumor such as melanoma, head and neck, liver or kidney cancer. CDR3s include the opening cysteine and the closing phenylalanine or tryptophan. A D gene is named only where the DNA matches it firmly. Where a row states a size, it is once, few, many or the class of an expanded clone; other rows omit it.

V gene	clone size	D gene	J gene	CDR3 DNA	CDR3 protein
TRBV7-2	-	TRBD2	TRBJ2-2	TGTGCCAGCAGCTTAGGACTAGCGGGAGCCGGGGAGCTGTTTTTT	CASSLGLAGAGELFF
TRBV2	-	-	TRBJ2-7	TGTGCCAGCAGTGAAGCGCTTCGTTCGGGTGCGTACGAGCAGTACTTC	CASSEALRSGAYEQYF
TRBV30	-	TRBD2	TRBJ2-7	TGTGCCTGGAGGGCTAGCGGGAGCCACGAGCAGTACTTC	CAWRASGSHEQYF
TRBV15	-	TRBD1	TRBJ1-5	TGTGCCACCAGCAGAGATAGGCCAGGGGGTAGCAATCAGCCCCAGCATTTT	CATSRDRPGGSNQPQHF
TRBV19	-	-	TRBJ2-1	TGTGCCAGTAGCCATGGTGGCCTCAGGTACAATGAGCAGTTCTTC	CASSHGGLRYNEQFF
TRBV5-1	few	TRBD1	TRBJ1-4	TGCGCCAGCAGCCCCGGGGCAGGGGGGAACGAAAAACTGTTTTTT	CASSPGAGGNEKLFF
TRBV19	once	-	TRBJ2-5	TGTGCCAGTAGTATCGGGTGGCGCGCGACCCAGTACTTC	CASSIGWRATQYF
TRBV6-1	once	-	TRBJ2-4	TGTGCCAGCAGTGCAGGGCCGGGGGACATTCAGTACTTC	CASSAGPGDIQYF
TRBV5-6	few	TRBD2	TRBJ2-1	TGTGCCAGCAGCTTGTTTGGACTAGGCGTCAATGAGCAGTTCTTC	CASSLFGLGVNEQFF
TRBV19	-	TRBD2	TRBJ2-7	TGTGCCAGTTCTAGCGGCTACGAGCAGTACTTC	CASSSGYEQYF
TRBV7-9	-	TRBD1	TRBJ2-3	TGTGCCAGCACCGACAGGGGGCCTGGAGATACGCAGTATTTT	CASTDRGPGDTQYF
TRBV7-9	-	-	TRBJ1-2	TGTGCCAGCAGCTTAGGCGGGAGGAGGGCGGATGGCTACACCTTC	CASSLGGRRADGYTF
TRBV6-1	-	-	TRBJ1-3	TGTGCCAGCAGTGAAGTTGGACAACTTGGAAACACCATATATTTT	CASSEVGQLGNTIYF
TRBV18	-	-	TRBJ2-5	TGTGCCAGCTCAGATGCTGTAGAGACCCAGTACTTC	CASSDAVETQYF
TRBV2	-	-	TRBJ2-3	TGTGCCAGCAGTGTCCTTCAGGGAACAGATACGCAGTATTTT	CASSVLQGTDTQYF
TRBV6-5	-	-	TRBJ1-5	TGTGCCAGCAACCTGGACAGAAATAGCAATCAGCCCCAGCATTTT	CASNLDRNSNQPQHF
TRBV2	few	-	TRBJ2-4	TGTGCCAGCAGGCACAGGGACTTTACCAAAAACATTCAGTACTTC	CASRHRDFTKNIQYF
TRBV5-4	-	TRBD1	TRBJ1-1	TGTGCCAGCAGACCTCAGGACAGGGGGAACACTGAAGCTTTCTTT	CASRPQDRGNTEAFF
TRBV19	-	TRBD1	TRBJ1-2	TGTGCCAGTACCTCTGGAGGGGACAGGGTCTATCGCTATGGCTACACCTTC	CASTSGGDRVYRYGYTF
TRBV25-1	-	-	TRBJ2-2	TGTGCCAGCAGTGATGAGGGGGGGCCGGACGGGGAGCTGTTTTTT	CASSDEGGPDGELFF
TRBV7-9	-	-	TRBJ2-3	TGTGCCAGCACCGTCGGGTCGGAGGCAGATACGCAGTATTTT	CASTVGSEADTQYF
TRBV29-1	few	TRBD1	TRBJ1-1	TGCAGCGTTGTGGGCTTAACAGGGGTGGAAGCTTTCTTT	CSVVGLTGVEAFF
TRBV6-1	-	TRBD1	TRBJ1-1	TGTGCCAGCAGGGAACAGGGGGGCACGGGGTGGGACACTGAAGCTTTCTTT	CASREQGGTGWDTEAFF
TRBV19	-	TRBD2	TRBJ2-7	TGTGCCAGTAGGCCCGGACTAGCGGGATCCTACGAGCAGTACTTC	CASRPGLAGSYEQYF
TRBV9	-	-	TRBJ1-3	TGTGCCAGCAGCGTAGTGGGCAGCTCTGGAAACACCATATATTTT	CASSVVGSSGNTIYF
TRBV28	-	-	TRBJ2-1	TGTGCCAGCAGTGAAACGCACAATGAGCAGTTCTTC	CASSETHNEQFF
TRBV28	-	TRBD2	TRBJ2-3	TGTGCCAGCAACGCGGGAGGCCGCACAGATACGCAGTATTTT	CASNAGGRTDTQYF
TRBV7-2	-	-	TRBJ1-2	TGTGCCAGCAGCTCAGCTATAGGCTACACCTTC	CASSSAIGYTF
TRBV10-3	-	TRBD1	TRBJ1-3	TGTGCCATCGGGGACAGGGCTGGAAACACCATATATTTT	CAIGDRAGNTIYF
TRBV27	once	-	TRBJ2-6	TGTGCCAGCAGTTTAATATGGCGACAGCGAACAGGGGCCAACGTCCTGACTTTC	CASSLIWRQRTGANVLTF
TRBV5-8	-	-	TRBJ2-5	TGTGCCAGCAGCTTGGGGAGGGGAAGAGGCGAGACCCAGTACTTC	CASSLGRGRGETQYF
TRBV7-3	few	-	TRBJ2-5	TGTGCCAGCAGCGGACCCAAGTTGGGGACCGTGGGAAAGACCCAGTACTTC	CASSGPKLGTVGKTQYF
TRBV19	-	-	TRBJ1-5	TGTGCCAGTAGTATTCGCGGAGAGGGCGATCAGCCCCAGCATTTT	CASSIRGEGDQPQHF
TRBV7-2	-	-	TRBJ1-2	TGTGCCAGCAGCTTAAGCCAGGGAAGTGGCTACACCTTC	CASSLSQGSGYTF
TRBV7-2	-	TRBD1	TRBJ2-2	TGTGCCAGCAGCTCCGGGACAGGGTACACCGGGGAGCTGTTTTTT	CASSSGTGYTGELFF
TRBV11-3	once	-	TRBJ1-4	TGTGCCAGCAGCTCGCCAGAGGGTGGGGGGGAAAAGCTGTTTTTT	CASSSPEGGGEKLFF
TRBV2	few	-	TRBJ1-2	TGTGCCAGCAGAGTTACAGGGTTAGGTGGCTACACCTTC	CASRVTGLGGYTF
TRBV7-9	-	TRBD2	TRBJ2-2	TGTGCCAGCAGTCGACTAGCGATGAACACCGGGGAGCTGTTTTTT	CASSRLAMNTGELFF
TRBV2	-	-	TRBJ1-1	TGTGCCAGCAGTGAAGGCCGGGCGCCTTTCTTT	CASSEGRAPFF
TRBV12-5	-	-	TRBJ1-1	TGTGCTAGTGGTTTGGTAAATTGGGGCCACACTGAAGCTTTCTTT	CASGLVNWGHTEAFF
TRBV5-1	-	-	TRBJ2-3	TGCGCCAGCAGCCATTCGCCTAGTTCAGATACGCAGTATTTT	CASSHSPSSDTQYF
TRBV9	-	-	TRBJ2-1	TGTGCCAGCAGCGTTCTCCGGGACAAATCCTACAATGAGCAGTTCTTC	CASSVLRDKSYNEQFF
TRBV4-3	few	-	TRBJ2-1	TGCGCCAGCAGCCAAAGTACCGGGGCCAATGAGCAGTTCTTC	CASSQSTGANEQFF
TRBV7-3	-	-	TRBJ1-2	TGTGCCAGCAGCTTGGGGGGGAACTATGGCTACACCTTC	CASSLGGNYGYTF
TRBV7-9	-	-	TRBJ2-3	TGTGCCAGCAGCGTAGACGGGGATACGCAGTATTTT	CASSVDGDTQYF
TRBV19	once	TRBD2	TRBJ2-7	TGTGCCAGTAGTAGAGCGGGAGCCGCCACCTACGAGCAGTACTTC	CASSRAGAATYEQYF
TRBV2	-	TRBD1	TRBJ1-4	TGTGCCAGCAGCGGCCAGGGGGCTGCTAATGAAAAACTGTTTTTT	CASSGQGAANEKLFF
TRBV5-4	once	-	TRBJ2-6	TGTGCCAGCAGCGGCCCCCTAAACTCTGGGGCCAACGTCCTGACTTTC	CASSGPLNSGANVLTF
TRBV9	few	TRBD1	TRBJ1-1	TGTGCCGGATCGACAGGGCCCAACACTGAAGCTTTCTTT	CAGSTGPNTEAFF
TRBV5-4	-	-	TRBJ2-5	TGTGCCAGCAGCGTGTTCTCGCAAGAGACCCAGTACTTC	CASSVFSQETQYF
TRBV6-5	-	-	TRBJ1-4	TGTGCCAGCAGTTACTCGGGGCAAGGTGGAAAACTGTTTTTT	CASSYSGQGGKLFF
TRBV5-4	-	TRBD2	TRBJ2-1	TGTGCCAGCAGCGCGGGACTAGCGGGAGTCAAGGATGAGCAGTTCTTC	CASSAGLAGVKDEQFF
TRBV28	few	-	TRBJ1-4	TGTGCCAGCTTCTCCGAAAAACTGTTTTTT	CASFSEKLFF
TRBV20-1	-	-	TRBJ2-3	TGCAGTGCTAGGTCTCCAGATACGCAGTATTTT	CSARSPDTQYF
TRBV29-1	once	-	TRBJ1-4	TGCAGCGTTGAAGATGGGGGATCAGAAAAACTGTTTTTT	CSVEDGGSEKLFF
TRBV27	-	TRBD1	TRBJ1-2	TGTGCCAGCAGCAAAGAACCCGGGACAGGAGCTAACTATGGCTACACCTTC	CASSKEPGTGANYGYTF
TRBV7-3	-	TRBD2	TRBJ2-1	TGTGCCAGCAGCCCGAAGCGGGGGTCCTACAATGAGCAGTTCTTC	CASSPKRGSYNEQFF